These 24 T cell receptor beta chains originate from one sample sequenced in a study of graft-versus-host responses after intestinal transplantation. The table came from immunoSEQ multiplex PCR; TCRdb's copy has only in-frame clones and leaves some out. The sample shows around 96,000 clones, roughly nine tenths of them seen only once. The antigens for these receptors are not known. The material sequenced was unstimulated CD4+ T cells sorted from spleen or lymph node cells, taken before intestinal transplant. These receptor sequences come from a human donor who received an intestinal transplant.

For the CDR3, the DNA is TGTGCCAGCAGCCAGACAGAGTACTATGGCTACACCTTC. Its protein product is CASSQTEYYGYTF. The rearrangement links TRBV7-2 to TRBJ1-2; perhaps TRBD1 as D (5 bases). Germline V gene lookup returns CDR1 SGHTA and CDR2 FQGNSA. The CDR3 loop spans 13 amino acids. V was clipped by 5 bases and J by 3 bases, with 10 bases between them. Complete variable domain (other parts from reference TRBV7-2 and TRBJ1-2): GAGVSQSPSNKVTEKGKDVELRCDPISGHTALYWYRQSLGQGLEFLIYFQGNSAPDKSGLPSDRFSAERTGGSVSTLTIQRTQQEDSAVYLCASSQTEYYGYTFGSGTRLTVV.

CDR3 nucleotide sequence: TGTGCCTGGAGTGTAGATCTAGTGAGCACAGATACGCAGTATTTT. Its protein is CAWSVDLVSTDTQYF. V is TRBV30 and J is TRBJ2-3; D uncertain. V was cut by 0 bases and J by 0 bases, with 10 bases left in between. This CDR3 has 15 amino acids. From germline, CDR1 is GTSNPN and CDR2 SVGIG (reference sequence).

The gene calls are TRBV19 and TRBJ2-7; maybe TRBD2 (7 bases). The length of the CDR3 is 15 residues. V lost 9 bases and J lost 1, with 19 bases in between. Germline loops: CDR1 LNHDA, CDR2 SQIVND (reference sequence). The CDR3 coding sequence is TGTGCCAGCAGAGGGGGGGCAGCGGGGTCCTACGAGCAGTACTTC. Translating gives CASRGGAAGSYEQYF.

The chain is built from TRBV5-1 and TRBJ1-2; D possibly corresponds to TRBD1 (5 bases). CDR1 and CDR2 from the germline V gene are SGHRS and YFSETQ. The CDR3 runs 13 residues. Trimming took off 4 bases at V and 4 bases at J, with 11 bases between the two ends. This chain's CDR3 is CASSLQGGYGYTF. DNA for the CDR3: TGCGCCAGCAGCCTCCAGGGTGGCTATGGCTACACCTTC.

The chain employs TRBV5-6 and TRBJ2-5; D gene ambiguous. V was shortened by 0 bases and J by 5 bases, with 8 bases between the two germline ends. This CDR3 spans 13 amino acids. Germline-derived CDR1 and CDR2 are SGHDT and YYEEEE. CDR3: CASSLGPSETQYF. The CDR3 DNA reads TGTGCCAGCAGCTTGGGGCCGTCGGAGACCCAGTACTTC.

This clone was counted a few times. The rearrangement links TRBV10-1 to TRBJ2-7; no definite D call. The length of the CDR3 is 13 residues. V lost 4 bases, J lost 5 bases, and 12 bases lay in between. Germline V gene data show CDR1 as WNHNN and CDR2 as SYGVQD (reference sequence). The CDR3 coding sequence is TGCGCCAGCAGTGTTGGCGGAGAGGACGAGCAGTACTTC. Translation: CASSVGGEDEQYF.

The chain uses TRBV7-2 and TRBJ2-3; perhaps TRBD2 as D (6 bases). Germline CDR1 and CDR2: SGHTA and FQGNSA. The V gene lost 5 bases and the J gene lost 2 bases, with 11 bases spanning the gap. This CDR3 region has 14 residues. The CDR3 DNA reads as TGTGCCAGCAGCCCGGGACTTTACACAGATACGCAGTATTTT. Its protein is CASSPGLYTDTQYF. The whole variable domain, remainder taken from reference TRBV7-2 and TRBJ2-3, is GAGVSQSPSNKVTEKGKDVELRCDPISGHTALYWYRQSLGQGLEFLIYFQGNSAPDKSGLPSDRFSAERTGGSVSTLTIQRTQQEDSAVYLCASSPGLYTDTQYFGPGTRLTVL.

The V gene is TRBV5-1, the J gene TRBJ2-3, with TRBD2 identical over 12 bases. The CDR3 is made up of 17 amino acids. Per germline, CDR1 SGHRS and CDR2 YFSETQ. Trimming at V came to 3 bases and at J to 3 bases, leaving 8 bases not matched to a gene. The DNA for the CDR3 is TGCGCCAGCAGCTCCCTTTTACTAGCGGGGGGTACAGATACGCAGTATTTT. Protein sequence: CASSSLLLAGGTDTQYF.

This clone was counted between two and nine times. The chain links TRBV6-1 to TRBJ1-4, with 9 bases lining up with TRBD1. Per germline, CDR1 MNHNS and CDR2 SASEGT. V dropped 5 bases and J dropped 4; count of bases not matched to a gene: 5. The CDR3 runs 15 residues. CDR3 amino acids: CASSLRDRDNEKLFF. CDR3 DNA: TGTGCCAGCAGTCTACGGGACAGGGATAATGAAAAACTGTTTTTT.

The chain is built from TRBV7-9 and TRBJ2-3; 7 bases fit TRBD2. Germline-derived CDR1 and CDR2 are SEHNR and FQNEAQ (reference sequence). J gave up 4 bases and V 3 bases, and 4 bases lay outside the gene matches. The CDR3 covers 14 residues. The CDR3 nucleotides read TGTGCCAGCAGCTTTGAAGGGAGGGCAGATACGCAGTATTTT. Translation: CASSFEGRADTQYF.

This chain links TRBV5-1 with TRBJ2-5; a possible D gene is TRBD2 (5 bases). Between the trimmed V and J ends, which lost 0 bases and 1 base, there was a span of 16 bases. The CDR3 runs 17 residues. The germline CDR1 and CDR2 sequences are SGHRS and YFSETQ. The CDR3 here is CASSLALVGSGQETQYF. CDR3 nucleotides: TGCGCCAGCAGCTTGGCCCTCGTTGGGAGCGGCCAAGAGACCCAGTACTTC.

The chain couples TRBV28 to TRBJ2-7; 10 nucleotides agree with TRBD2. The CDR3 totals 14 residues. Germline CDR1 reads MDHEN; CDR2 reads SYDVKM. V lost 6 bases to trimming and J lost 2 bases; unmatched junction nucleotides: 4. The CDR3: CASSTSGIPYEQYF. The CDR3 DNA reads TGTGCCAGCAGCACTAGCGGGATCCCCTACGAGCAGTACTTC.

CDR3 in DNA: TGTGCCAGTAAGAGGGAACAGGGGGCTAACTATGGCTACACCTTC. Translation gives CASKREQGANYGYTF. This chain uses TRBV19 with TRBJ1-2, with 8 nucleotides matching TRBD1. This CDR3 is 15 amino acids long. Germline V gene sequence: CDR1 LNHDA, CDR2 SQIVND (reference sequence). With V trimmed by 7 bases and J by 0 bases, 7 bases remained unmatched.

This clone has only one observation. The genes are TRBV6-1 and TRBJ2-7, with 7 bases fitting TRBD1. Losses at the gene ends were 7 bases for V and 3 bases for J; bases not matched to a gene: 9. Germline V lookup: CDR1 MNHNS, CDR2 SASEGT. CDR3 length: 14 amino acids. The CDR3 sequence: CASTGDRVGYEQYF. The CDR3 coding sequence is TGTGCCAGCACCGGAGACAGGGTTGGCTACGAGCAGTACTTC.

The J gene is TRBJ1-2, the V gene TRBV5-1; 7 bases match TRBD1. Germline CDR1 reads SGHRS; CDR2 reads YFSETQ. CDR3 length: 14 amino acids. V lost 2 bases, J lost 4 bases, and 5 bases stayed unmatched. The CDR3 reads CASSFLRGSYGYTF. For the CDR3, the DNA is TGCGCCAGCAGCTTCCTCAGGGGGAGCTATGGCTACACCTTC.

V gene TRBV6-6 combines with J gene TRBJ2-7; TRBD1 is a possible D gene (5 bases). The V end was cut by 5 bases, the J end by 5 bases, with 7 bases between. The CDR3 extends over 11 amino acids. Germline loops: CDR1 MNHNY, CDR2 SVGAGI (reference sequence). CDR3 nucleotide sequence: TGTGCCAGCAGTCCCAGGGACGAGCAGTACTTC. Encoded protein: CASSPRDEQYF.

This sequence joins TRBV5-8 and TRBJ1-2; 7 bases agree with TRBD1. The germline V gene has CDR1 SGHTS and CDR2 YDEGEE. The CDR3 sequence is 17 residues long. Unmatched junction bases numbered 14, after V lost 0 bases and J lost 6 bases. The CDR3 region has the DNA TGTGCCAGCAGCTTGGAAAGCGTGACAGGGATTCTCCATGGCTACACCTTC. It encodes CASSLESVTGILHGYTF.

The chain links TRBV27 to TRBJ1-5; no clear D gene. Per the germline V gene, CDR1 is MNHEY and CDR2 is SMNVEV (reference sequence). V lost 5 bases and J 1 base, leaving 15 bases between the germline ends. The CDR3 spans 16 residues. CDR3 protein: CASSPLGETSNQPQHF. As DNA, the CDR3 is TGTGCCAGCAGTCCGCTGGGCGAGACAAGCAATCAGCCCCAGCATTTT.

The chain recombines TRBV6-5 with TRBJ1-4; perhaps TRBD1 as D (5 bases). Germline V gene lookup returns CDR1 MNHEY and CDR2 SVGAGI. The germline V and J ends were trimmed by 3 bases and 2 bases, with 13 bases remaining between them. This CDR3 is 16 amino acids long. The CDR3: CASSYRRGITNEKLFF. The CDR3 nucleotides are TGTGCCAGCAGTTATAGGAGGGGTATCACTAATGAAAAACTGTTTTTT.

V usage is TRBV28 and J usage is TRBJ2-1; 13 nucleotides agree with TRBD2. The CDR3 loop spans 15 amino acids. Germline assignment: CDR1 MDHEN and CDR2 SYDVKM. Trimming cost V 2 bases and J 7 bases; bases outside gene matches: 2. The CDR3 DNA reads TGTGCCAGCAGTTTAAGGACTAGCGGGAGAAATGAGCAGTTCTTC. Translating it yields CASSLRTSGRNEQFF.

The CDR3 loop is CASSKDRGHGYTF. CDR3 nucleotides: TGTGCCAGCAGCAAAGACAGGGGGCATGGCTACACCTTC. This chain links TRBV9 with TRBJ1-2, with 10 nucleotides matching TRBD1. Per germline, CDR1 SGDLS and CDR2 YYNGEE. The CDR3 sequence is 13 residues long. V shed 4 bases, J shed 6 bases, and the junction held 3 bases outside the gene matches.

This chain connects TRBV5-1 to TRBJ2-3; 8 bases agree with TRBD1. The CDR3 contains 13 residues. Trimming cost V 4 bases and J 4 bases; bases outside gene matches: 2. From germline, CDR1 is SGHRS and CDR2 YFSETQ. Here the CDR3 reads CASSIQGADTQYF. The DNA for the CDR3 is TGCGCCAGCAGCATACAGGGGGCAGATACGCAGTATTTT.

V and J are TRBV5-1 and TRBJ2-3; 9 bases match TRBD2. With V trimmed by 4 bases and J by 2 bases, 14 bases remained unmatched. There are 18 residues in the CDR3. CDR1 is SGHRS and CDR2 is YFSETQ in the germline V gene. This CDR3 is CASSREGGRAGNTDTQYF. The CDR3 coding sequence is TGCGCCAGCAGCCGCGAGGGCGGGAGGGCCGGGAACACAGATACGCAGTATTTT.

The chain links TRBV5-1 to TRBJ2-1, with 8 positions matching TRBD2. Trimming cost V 4 bases and J 6 bases; bases outside gene matches: 15. This CDR3 is 17 amino acids long. Germline V CDR1 and CDR2: SGHRS, YFSETQ. Here the CDR3 reads CASSPPLFGGGINEQFF. As DNA, the CDR3 is TGCGCCAGCAGCCCCCCGTTGTTCGGCGGGGGGATCAATGAGCAGTTCTTC.